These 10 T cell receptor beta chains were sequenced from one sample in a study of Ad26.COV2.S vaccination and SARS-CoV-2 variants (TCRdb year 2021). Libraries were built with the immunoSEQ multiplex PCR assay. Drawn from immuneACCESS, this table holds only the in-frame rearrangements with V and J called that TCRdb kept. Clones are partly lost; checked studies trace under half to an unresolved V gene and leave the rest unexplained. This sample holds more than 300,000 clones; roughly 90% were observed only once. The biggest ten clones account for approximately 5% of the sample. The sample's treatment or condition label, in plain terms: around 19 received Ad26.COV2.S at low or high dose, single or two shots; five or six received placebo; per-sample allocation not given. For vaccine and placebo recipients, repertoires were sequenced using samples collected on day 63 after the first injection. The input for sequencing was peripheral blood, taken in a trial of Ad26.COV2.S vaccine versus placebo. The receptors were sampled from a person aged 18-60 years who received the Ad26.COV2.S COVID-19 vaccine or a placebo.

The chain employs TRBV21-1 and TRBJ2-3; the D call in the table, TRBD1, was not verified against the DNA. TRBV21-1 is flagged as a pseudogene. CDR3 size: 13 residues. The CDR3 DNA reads TGTGCCAGCAGCGCTACAGGCACAGATACGCAGTATTTT. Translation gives CASSATGTDTQYF.

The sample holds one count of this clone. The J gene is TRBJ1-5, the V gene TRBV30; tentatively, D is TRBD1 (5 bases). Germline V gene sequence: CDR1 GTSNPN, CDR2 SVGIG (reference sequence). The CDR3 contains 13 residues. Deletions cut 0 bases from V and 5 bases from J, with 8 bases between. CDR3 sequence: CAWSVGTYQPQHF. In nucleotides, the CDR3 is TGTGCCTGGAGTGTTGGGACCTATCAGCCCCAGCATTTT.

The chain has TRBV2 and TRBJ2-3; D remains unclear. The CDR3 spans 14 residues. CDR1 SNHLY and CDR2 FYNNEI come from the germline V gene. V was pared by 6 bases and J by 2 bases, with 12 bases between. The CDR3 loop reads CASRKDQNTDTQYF. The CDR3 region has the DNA TGTGCCAGCAGGAAGGATCAAAACACAGATACGCAGTATTTT.

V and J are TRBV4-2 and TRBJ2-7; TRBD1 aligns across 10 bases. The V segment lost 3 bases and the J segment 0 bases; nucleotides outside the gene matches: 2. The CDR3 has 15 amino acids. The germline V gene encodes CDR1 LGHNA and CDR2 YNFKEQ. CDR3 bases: TGTGCCAGCAGCCAGAGACAGGGGGCCTCCTACGAGCAGTACTTC. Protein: CASSQRQGASYEQYF.

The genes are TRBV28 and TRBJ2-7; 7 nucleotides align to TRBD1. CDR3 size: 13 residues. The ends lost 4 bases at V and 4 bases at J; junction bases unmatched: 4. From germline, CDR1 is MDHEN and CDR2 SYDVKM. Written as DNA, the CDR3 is TGTGCCAGCAGTTCCTACAGGGGATACGAGCAGTACTTC. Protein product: CASSSYRGYEQYF. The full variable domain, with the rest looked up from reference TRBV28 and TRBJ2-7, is DVKVTQSSRYLVKRTGEKVFLECVQDMDHENMFWYRQDPGLGLRLIYFSYDVKMKEKGDIPEGYSVSREKKERFSLILESASTNQTSMYLCASSSYRGYEQYFGPGTRLTVT.

CDR3 bases: TGTGCCAGCAGGGGGACCCGACCCCCCTCCTACAATGAGCAGTTCTTC. It codes for CASRGTRPPSYNEQFF. The chain has TRBV27 and TRBJ2-1, with D possibly being TRBD1 or TRBD2 (5 bases each). Trimming took off 6 bases at V and 0 bases at J, with 15 bases between the two ends. CDR3 length equals 16 residues. CDR1 and CDR2 from the germline V gene are MNHEY and SMNVEV (reference sequence).

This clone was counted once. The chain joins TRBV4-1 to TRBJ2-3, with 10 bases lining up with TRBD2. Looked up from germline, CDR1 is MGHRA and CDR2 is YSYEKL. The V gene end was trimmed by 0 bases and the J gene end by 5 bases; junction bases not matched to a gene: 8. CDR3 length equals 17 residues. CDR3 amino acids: CASSQDQLAGVVDTQYF. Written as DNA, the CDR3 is TGCGCCAGCAGCCAAGATCAGCTAGCGGGAGTGGTAGATACGCAGTATTTT.

CDR3 DNA: TGTGCCAGCAGCCAAAACCCCGGGACAGGGTCCCAAGAGACCCAGTACTTC. Its protein product is CASSQNPGTGSQETQYF. This sequence joins TRBV3-1 (or the pseudogene TRBV3-2) and TRBJ2-5; 9 nucleotides match TRBD1. The ends lost 2 bases at V and 1 base at J; junction bases unmatched: 8. The CDR3 consists of 17 residues. Germline values: CDR1 LGHDT, CDR2 YNNKEL (reference sequence).

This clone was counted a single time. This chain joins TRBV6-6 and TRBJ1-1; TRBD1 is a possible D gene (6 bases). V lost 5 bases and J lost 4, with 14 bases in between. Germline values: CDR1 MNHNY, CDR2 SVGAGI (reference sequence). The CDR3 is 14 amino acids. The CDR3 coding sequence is TGTGCCAGCAGTCCAGGGGCTGGGGGCACTGAAGCTTTCTTT. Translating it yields CASSPGAGGTEAFF.

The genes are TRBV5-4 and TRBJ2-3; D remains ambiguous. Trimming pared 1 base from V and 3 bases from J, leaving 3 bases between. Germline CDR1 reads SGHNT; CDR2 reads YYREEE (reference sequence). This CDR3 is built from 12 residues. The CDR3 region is CASSLTTDTQYF. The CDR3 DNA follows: TGTGCCAGCAGCTTGACAACAGATACGCAGTATTTT.